This T cell receptor beta chain was recorded in a study of CD8+ T cells in alopecia areata. As for the study in general: The duration of tofacitinib was 6 to 18 months, with 6 months off drug afterward. Study observations and caveats: Scalp clonality, together with expanded CD8+ clones among the top 100, fell significantly with tofacitinib. Under tofacitinib, numerous expanded lesional clonotypes remained detectable in scalp and blood. Scalp samples also yield sequences of resident alphabeta T cells from normal skin.

Extraction of RNA preceded its reverse transcription into cDNA, which served as the sequencing template. Assay used: immunoSEQ multiplex PCR; TCRdb lists only in-frame clones, some missing. The sample includes 170,000 or so clones, about 55% of them seen just once. Treatment noted: oral pan-JAK inhibitor, 5-10 mg twice daily. After removal of 2 bases from V and 0 bases from J, the junction contained 2 bases not matched to a gene. The CDR3 sequence is 15 residues long. Per the germline V gene, CDR1 is SGHAT and CDR2 is FQNNGV. This clone occurred a few times. Antigen: not known. This TCR came from a human donor with alopecia areata. This chain uses TRBV11-2 with TRBJ2-3; 7 bases agree with TRBD2. The sample was CD8+ T cells sorted from blood, taken at week 24, from a patient treated with tofacitinib. The CDR3 sequence: CASSLSGASTDTQYF. The CDR3 DNA reads as TGTGCCAGCAGCTTAAGCGGGGCCAGCACAGATACGCAGTATTTT.